The rows below give T cell receptor beta chains drawn from one sample of a study of blood T cells in healthy people across ages. In TCRdb, the 5' RACE reads were re-called with MiXCR into one record per CDR3 protein. The sample has roughly 800,000 distinct CDR3 sequences; approximately 25% are singletons. Separately, the same data were catalogued under a study of T cells of mothers and their children.

Sequenced sample: blood. All receptors derive from a boy between 5 and 17 years old in good health. The CDR3 runs from the conserved cysteine through the conserved F or W. D genes are given only for firm matches. The size entry is marked missing in some rows and otherwise reads once, few, many or a size class.

CASGGGFSYNEQFF,TGTGCCAGCGGTGGGGGGTTCTCCTACAATGAGCAGTTCTTC,TRBV6-5,TRBJ2-1,NA,NA
CASSEQGYSYNEQFF,TGTGCCAGCAGTGAACAGGGTTACTCCTACAATGAGCAGTTCTTC,TRBV2,TRBJ2-1,NA,NA
CASSQAGKSNQPQHF,TGTGCCAGTAGTCAGGCTGGGAAAAGCAATCAGCCCCAGCATTTT,TRBV19,TRBJ1-5,NA,NA
CASKRVAGEETQYF,TGTGCCAGCAAACGGGTAGCGGGAGAAGAGACCCAGTACTTC,TRBV27,TRBJ2-5,NA,TRBD2
CASSVSQGHYTDTQYF,TGTGCCAGCAGCGTAAGTCAGGGGCACTACACAGATACGCAGTATTTT,TRBV9,TRBJ2-3,NA,NA
CASSLRGANSPLHF,TGTGCCAGCAGTTTGCGGGGGGCTAATTCACCCCTCCACTTT,TRBV28,TRBJ1-6,NA,NA
CASSLVPRTGEQETQYF,TGTGCCAGCAGCTTAGTCCCCAGGACAGGGGAGCAAGAGACCCAGTACTTC,TRBV7-2,TRBJ2-5,NA,TRBD1
CASSSTGLNQPLHF,TGCGCCAGCAGCTCAACAGGGCTCAATCAGCCCCTGCATTTT,TRBV5-1,TRBJ1-5,NA,NA
CATSREGLAGAEQFF,TGTGCCACCAGCAGAGAAGGACTAGCGGGAGCTGAGCAGTTCTTC,TRBV15,TRBJ2-1,NA,TRBD2
CASSWDSYSGANVLTF,TGCGCCAGCAGCTGGGACTCCTACTCTGGGGCCAACGTCCTGACTTTC,TRBV5-1,TRBJ2-6,NA,NA
CASSFLWQGKDTGTDTQYF,TGTGCCAGCAGCTTTTTGTGGCAGGGAAAGGATACTGGCACAGATACGCAGTATTTT,TRBV7-6,TRBJ2-3,NA,NA
CATSDLGTPNTGELFF,TGTGCCACCAGTGATCTGGGGACACCGAACACCGGGGAGCTGTTTTTT,TRBV24-1,TRBJ2-2,NA,NA
CASKTGTGSQPQHF,TGTGCCAGCAAGACCGGGACAGGGTCTCAGCCCCAGCATTTT,TRBV2,TRBJ1-5,NA,TRBD1
CASSLALLAGEREQYF,TGTGCCAGCAGCTTAGCTTTACTAGCGGGGGAGCGGGAGCAGTACTTC,TRBV7-2,TRBJ2-7,NA,TRBD2
CASTKAGFQETQYF,TGTGCCAGCACCAAAGCGGGATTCCAAGAGACCCAGTACTTC,TRBV7-2,TRBJ2-5,few,TRBD2
CASSLDRVQAVSF,TGTGCCAGCAGCTTAGACAGGGTTCAGGCCGTAAGCTTC,TRBV7-9,TRBJ2-5,NA,NA
CSAPNLEERGPNNEQFF,TGCAGTGCCCCTAATTTAGAAGAGCGGGGGCCCAACAATGAGCAGTTCTTC,TRBV20-1,TRBJ2-1,few,TRBD2
CASSIRGGQGYIQYF,TGTGCCAGTAGTATACGGGGAGGCCAAGGGTACATTCAGTACTTC,TRBV19,TRBJ2-4,few,NA
CASGQGNEQYF,TGTGCCAGCGGACAGGGCAACGAGCAGTACTTC,TRBV6-5,TRBJ2-7,NA,TRBD1
CSARDGLLEQLF,TGCAGTGCTAGAGATGGGCTTCTCGAGCAGCTCTTC,TRBV20-1,TRBJ2-1,once,NA
CASSQTGTNYGYTF,TGTGCCAGCAGCCAGACCGGGACTAACTATGGCTACACCTTC,TRBV3-1,TRBJ1-2,NA,NA
CASSQDLSTSGRSDTQYF,TGCGCCAGCAGCCAAGATCTTTCGACTAGCGGGAGATCAGATACGCAGTATTTT,TRBV4-1,TRBJ2-3,few,TRBD2
CASSTTLFGTDTQYF,TGTGCCAGCAGTACGACCCTCTTCGGCACAGATACGCAGTATTTT,TRBV28,TRBJ2-3,NA,NA
CASSPGFSSLSQYF,TGTGCCAGCAGTCCCGGGTTCTCCTCATTGTCCCAGTACTTC,TRBV6-5,TRBJ2-5,few,NA
CAISGTGGLYNEQFF,TGTGCCATCAGTGGGACAGGAGGGCTATACAATGAGCAGTTCTTC,TRBV10-3,TRBJ2-1,NA,NA
CASSPGVPGYTF,TGTGCCAGCAGCCCAGGGGTGCCTGGCTACACCTTC,TRBV7-2,TRBJ1-2,NA,NA
CASSVGASELNYGYTF,TGTGCCAGCAGCGTAGGGGCATCGGAGCTGAACTATGGCTACACCTTC,TRBV9,TRBJ1-2,NA,NA
CASSQGSQGPYYGYTF,TGCGCCAGCAGCCAAGGGTCCCAGGGGCCCTACTATGGCTACACCTTC,TRBV4-1,TRBJ1-2,few,NA
CASGRPPKGTANTGELFF,TGTGCTAGTGGTCGGCCGCCCAAGGGGACGGCGAACACCGGGGAGCTGTTTTTT,TRBV12-5,TRBJ2-2,few,NA
CASSLGPYRGRTDTQYF,TGTGCCAGCAGCTTAGGCCCATACAGGGGCCGCACAGATACGCAGTATTTT,TRBV11-2,TRBJ2-3,few,TRBD1
CASTNRGFEETQYF,TGTGCCAGCACCAATCGGGGCTTCGAAGAGACCCAGTACTTC,TRBV12-3/TRBV12-4,TRBJ2-5,NA,NA
CASSATQGIEGKLFF,TGTGCCAGCAGCGCGACACAGGGGATCGAAGGAAAACTGTTTTTT,TRBV11-3,TRBJ1-4,few,TRBD1
CASRILGGVNRPTGELFF,TGTGCCAGCAGAATTCTTGGGGGAGTCAACAGACCAACCGGGGAGCTGTTTTTT,TRBV28,TRBJ2-2,NA,NA
CSATRLAGGYNEQFF,TGCAGTGCAACCCGACTAGCGGGGGGTTACAATGAGCAGTTCTTC,TRBV20-1,TRBJ2-1,few,TRBD2
CASGSGTASYNEQFF,TGTGCTAGTGGATCCGGGACAGCCTCCTACAATGAGCAGTTCTTC,TRBV12-5,TRBJ2-1,few,TRBD1
CASSAAGQGQAFF,TGTGCCAGCAGCGCCGCGGGACAGGGCCAAGCTTTCTTT,TRBV7-9,TRBJ1-1,few,TRBD1
CASSAGTGISYYGYTF,TGTGCCAGCAGCGCCGGGACAGGCATCTCTTACTATGGCTACACCTTC,TRBV9,TRBJ1-2,NA,TRBD1
CAITGIYNEQFF,TGTGCCATCACGGGAATCTACAATGAGCAGTTCTTC,TRBV10-3,TRBJ2-1,NA,NA
CSVVTVETQYF,TGCAGCGTTGTAACTGTGGAGACCCAGTACTTC,TRBV29-1,TRBJ2-5,NA,NA
CASSLGQGNTEAFF,TGTGCCAGCAGCTTAGGACAGGGGAACACTGAAGCTTTCTTT,TRBV7-9,TRBJ1-1,many,TRBD1
CSARDGLAGVGDTQYF,TGCAGTGCTAGAGATGGACTAGCGGGAGTCGGGGATACGCAGTATTTT,TRBV20-1,TRBJ2-3,NA,TRBD2
CASSLAASGNTGELFF,TGCGCCAGCAGCTTGGCAGCTAGCGGGAACACCGGGGAGCTGTTTTTT,TRBV5-1,TRBJ2-2,NA,TRBD2
CASSPPGATNEKLFF,TGTGCCAGCAGCCCCCCGGGTGCAACTAATGAAAAACTGTTTTTT,TRBV7-9,TRBJ1-4,few,NA
CASSQDYGPGDGGELFF,TGCGCCAGCAGCCAAGATTATGGGCCAGGGGATGGCGGGGAGCTGTTTTTT,TRBV4-3,TRBJ2-2,NA,NA
CSVAQGKGQGTQYF,TGCAGCGTTGCACAGGGGAAGGGCCAAGGGACCCAGTACTTC,TRBV29-1,TRBJ2-5,NA,TRBD1
CASSLDSSSNYGYTF,TGTGCCAGCAGCCTCGACAGCTCATCAAACTATGGCTACACCTTC,TRBV5-8,TRBJ1-2,few,NA
CASSLVGSGQETQYF,TGTGCCAGCAGCTTAGTCGGGTCCGGACAAGAGACCCAGTACTTC,TRBV5-1,TRBJ2-5,few,NA
CASRLIRDRGGEQYF,TGTGCCAGCAGGTTAATCCGGGACAGGGGTGGCGAGCAGTACTTC,TRBV28,TRBJ2-7,NA,TRBD1
CASSPSRGTAKLFF,TGTGCCAGCAGTCCCAGCAGGGGGACGGCGAAACTGTTTTTT,TRBV7-9,TRBJ1-4,NA,TRBD1
CASGRDRDSTDTQYF,TGTGCCAGCGGACGAGACAGGGATAGCACAGATACGCAGTATTTT,TRBV27,TRBJ2-3,few,TRBD1
CAGRSQGVKLFF,TGTGCCGGCAGATCACAGGGGGTAAAACTGTTTTTT,TRBV27,TRBJ1-4,few,TRBD1
CASSQVSQQETQYF,TGCGCCAGCAGCCAAGTATCACAGCAAGAGACCCAGTACTTC,TRBV4-1,TRBJ2-5,NA,NA
CASSLVISGFVGVF,TGTGCCAGCAGTTTGGTAATTAGCGGGTTTGTTGGGGTCTTC,TRBV28,TRBJ2-1,few,TRBD2
CSAREYRGMNTEAFF,TGCAGTGCTAGAGAGTACAGGGGGATGAACACTGAAGCTTTCTTT,TRBV20-1,TRBJ1-1,few,TRBD1
CASNAGTSGRTGELFF,TGCGCCAGCAACGCCGGGACTAGCGGGAGGACCGGGGAGCTGTTTTTT,TRBV5-1,TRBJ2-2,many,TRBD2